This entry describes one T cell receptor beta chain. The sample comes from a study of Graves' ophthalmopathy and Graves' hyperthyroidism. Exclusion covered patients with other autoimmune diseases or uncontrolled infections (as well as pregnancy or lactation). The authors amplified TCR beta CDR3 regions, and they did so from RNA transcripts for repertoire sequencing. An initial RT-PCR round employing HTBI primers preceded a second-round multiplex PCR. One entry per CDR3 protein results from TCRdb running MiXCR on the multiplex PCR reads. The sample lists about 480,000 distinct CDR3 sequences; approximately 15% were seen once. The CDR3 has 17 residues. Trimming removed 5 bases from V and 1 base from J; junction bases left unmatched: 7.

The clonotype comes from a young woman with Graves' ophthalmopathy. Material for sequencing was blood. This chain joins TRBV12-3 or TRBV12-4 and TRBJ2-5; 13 nucleotides match TRBD2. CDR3 in DNA: TGTGCCAGCAGTCCCGGACTAGCGGGGGTAACCCAAGAGACCCAGTACTTC. It is translated as CASSPGLAGVTQETQYF.